This TCR beta chain is drawn from a study of blood T cell repertoires in COVID-19. Across the study: The United States, Italy and Spain provided the acute and convalescent COVID-19 samples. PBMCs, B-cell-depleted T cells, or T cells were the source of the cDNA or gDNA that made up the material.

Sequenced by immunoSEQ multiplex PCR; TCRdb stores in-frame clones only, minus some. The top ten hold about 2.5% of the sample, which has some 150,000 clones, about 88% seen once. The length of the CDR3 is 19 residues. Germline lookup yields CDR1 SGHKS and CDR2 YYEKEE (reference sequence). Trimming cost V 4 bases and J 0 bases, with 23 bases left between them. The table lists this clone with a count of one. Specimen: peripheral blood. The TCR originated in a human donor in a cohort sampled during active COVID-19. V gene TRBV5-5 combines with J gene TRBJ1-3, with D hard to call. Here the CDR3 DNA reads TGTGCCAGCAGCCCTGTCAGTGTGACAAGTTTTTTCTCTGGAAACACCATATATTTT. It translates to CASSPVSVTSFFSGNTIYF.